Sequencing of this TCR beta chain was carried out in a study of blood T cell repertoires in COVID-19 (TCRdb year 2020). As for the study more broadly: The collaborator samples originated in the United States, Italy and Spain and spanned the acute and convalescent phases of COVID-19. The material from the prospective study consisted of cDNA or gDNA derived from T cells, B-cell-depleted T cells, or PBMCs. Subjects who had been exposed to COVID-19, were actively infected with it, or had recovered from it provided the deeply sampled blood TCRbeta repertoires that made up the dataset. The repertoires were released in a freely available public database meant as a resource for research on the immune response to SARS-CoV-2. The samples were drawn from the first 160 participants of the ongoing ImmuneRACE study and from some 1,300 subjects provided by 6 global collaborators. Nearly every sample came with metadata listing a de-identified subject ID, COVID-19 status, age in years and sex. Where available, HLA class I and class II types were obtained from metadata supplied by the sample provider rather than from assay-based typing.

The immunoSEQ Assay, a bias-controlled multiplex PCR, was used to amplify TCRbeta CDR3 regions from genomic DNA. From the authors' description of their analysis: The number of nucleated cells in each sample was estimated by amplification of reference gene primers within the assay. To quantify the absolute abundance of each unique TCRbeta CDR3 rearrangement, sequence reads were collapsed and filtered. For each sample, productive Simpson clonality was calculated as the square root of Simpson's diversity index across productive rearrangements. TCRdb obtained this table from immuneACCESS and retained in-frame rearrangements with V and J assigned. These tables miss some clones; where compared with another copy, unresolved V genes account for less than half of the shortfall, and the remainder is unexplained. Clonal size and the V and J genes are those of that table, whereas D and trimming came from the DNA. The sample table shows some 230,000 clones, and 86% are seen once. The ten biggest clones cover 2.2% of the sample.

Study-wide conclusions, independent of this receptor: How much clinical and demographic metadata was included differed by source and by participant, and the metadata was provided uncurated.

Another Seattle source contributed samples from volunteer blood donors who had recovered from COVID-19. Collaborating institutions collected whole blood in K2EDTA tubes following their own protocols. For TCRbeta analysis, collaborator samples were shipped as frozen whole blood, as isolated PBMCs, or as DNA extracted from either sample type. Comments on this clone: Its antigen is not yet known. No clone much larger than this one lies a single base away; base qualities are absent.

CDR1 and CDR2, per the germline V gene (reference sequence), are LNHDA and SQIVND. Including cysteine and phenylalanine, the CDR3 has 20 amino acids. The read is trimmed to its CDR3 DNA, 60 bases read in frame from base 1. V is cut back by 4 bases and J by 2 bases, with 16 bases in the junction unmatched. The sequence came from a young man who had recovered from COVID-19. The rearranged chain carries TRBV19 and TRBJ2-3, with 12 central nucleotides matching TRBD2. Sequenced material: peripheral blood. The sequence in DNA is TGTGCCAGTAGTAACCCCTTCCCTACTAGCGGGGGGCACCCCACAGATACGCAGTATTTT. The translation is CASSNPFPTSGGHPTDTQYF.